Reported below is one TCR beta chain. The authors made TCR beta cDNA libraries by 5'RACE template switching. This switching added a universal primer site and UMIs. TCRdb reanalyzed the 5' RACE reads and collapses them to one entry per CDR3 protein, without DNA. Reported are 450,000 to 600,000 distinct CDR3 sequences; the ten largest clones contain 3% to 4.5%. This record comes from a study of T cells expressing NK-cell markers. About the study: Beta-chain profiling covered CD3+CD56+NKG2C+, CD3+CD56+NKG2C- and CD3+CD56-NKG2C+ sorted subsets. The eight sequenced donors comprised seven who were HCMV-seropositive and one who was seronegative.

In germline, CDR1 is SGHKS, CDR2 YYEKEE (reference sequence). The CDR3 spans 14 residues. Sequenced sample: blood T cells: a sorted CD56 or NKG2C T cell subset, CD4+ or CD8+ T cells, or bulk PBMC T cells (not recorded which). The source of this sequence is a man younger than 35 in good health. The rearrangement links TRBV5-5 to TRBJ2-4; the D call of TRBD1 rests on TCRdb alone, since no DNA is present to check it. The CDR3 region is CASSPGTGRNIQYF.